This T cell receptor (beta chain) was sequenced for a study of PD-L1 blockade in urothelial cancer. Across the whole study: After treatment start, blood was analyzed at 3 weeks (second dose) and at 6 weeks. Blood gave a median approximately 130,000 T cells.

Time point reported: peripheral blood 6 weeks after treatment start. Patients had urothelial carcinoma that was locally advanced or metastatic. Per-patient samples, pretreatment and on-treatment, numbered 1 to 8. Clones were read by immunoSEQ multiplex PCR, and TCRdb kept only the in-frame ones, dropping some. The sample has about 48,000 clones, approximately 83% seen once. J gave up 0 bases and V 6 bases, and 4 bases lay outside the gene matches. The CDR3 loop spans 14 amino acids. Germline CDR1 reads ENHRY; CDR2 reads SYGVKD. The chain combines TRBV10-3 with TRBJ1-1; 7 bases match TRBD1. The source is a man aged 55 to 70 with urothelial cancer. The sequences come from PBMCs, collected around atezolizumab (anti-PD-L1) treatment. The CDR3: CAIRGTAMNTEAFF. The CDR3 coding sequence is TGTGCCATCAGAGGGACAGCCATGAACACTGAAGCTTTCTTT.